Listed here is a single T cell receptor beta chain. This sample is drawn from a study of blood T cell repertoires in COVID-19. Study-level background: Collection of acute and convalescent COVID-19 samples took place in the United States, Italy and Spain. The analysed material was cDNA or gDNA that came from T cells, B-cell-depleted T cells, or PBMCs.

The CDR3 totals 15 residues. CDR1 is GTSNPN, CDR2 SVGIG, per germline (reference sequence). The ends were cut back, 0 bases at V and 0 bases at J, with 9 bases in the middle. Seattle enrolled patients during active infection and tracked them longitudinally. Authors' data handling: Nucleated cell number was recorded as an estimate derived from reference gene primer amplification. The data were produced by immunoSEQ multiplex PCR, yet TCRdb's version contains in-frame clones alone and is incomplete. V, J and clone size reflect that table, while D and trimming were determined from the DNA. The top ten hold 10% to 15% of the sample, which has about 440,000 clones, approximately 89% seen once.

The sequencing sample was made of peripheral blood. This TCR derives from a woman in her forties or fifties with COVID-19, enrolled during active disease. V is TRBV30 and J is TRBJ1-3, with a weak D call TRBD1 (5 bases). CDR3 loop: CAWSVWGLSGNTIYF. The CDR3, as DNA: TGTGCCTGGAGTGTTTGGGGCCTCTCTGGAAACACCATATATTTT.